This passage covers 20 T cell receptor beta chains from one sample sequenced in a study of kidney transplant recipient with SARS-CoV-2 infection. TCRdb passed the reads through MiXCR, listing each CDR3 protein once. The sample lists approximately 250,000 distinct CDR3 sequences; more than 25% were seen once. Sequenced here: a blood sample, sampled at baseline and on roughly day 110 from a kidney transplant recipient. All receptors come from a male patient in his thirties who had COVID-19 and was a kidney transplant recipient. The T cells may partly be graft donor cells.

The chain is built from TRBV6-5 and TRBJ2-2, with D possibly being TRBD2 (6 bases). The CDR3 contains 14 residues. Germline V gene data show CDR1 as MNHEY and CDR2 as SVGAGI. The V gene lost 2 bases and the J gene lost 3 bases, with 7 bases spanning the gap. CDR3 protein: CASSYGTYTGELFF. DNA for the CDR3: TGTGCCAGCAGTTACGGGACTTACACCGGGGAGCTGTTTTTT.

DNA for the CDR3: TGTGCCAGCAGCTTGAGGCGACAGGAAGCTTTCTTT. Its translation is CASSLRRQEAFF. This sequence joins TRBV5-8 and TRBJ1-1; maybe TRBD1 (5 bases). Germline V gives CDR1 SGHTS, CDR2 YDEGEE. The CDR3 has 12 residues. Trimming stripped 1 base from V and 8 bases from J, with 9 bases between.

A remark on this clonotype: A much bigger clone sits one base away, suggesting this may be a read error. The J gene is TRBJ1-2, the V gene TRBV24-1, with 7 positions matching TRBD1. Germline CDR1 is KGHDR and CDR2 is SFDVKD. The CDR3 covers 14 residues. The CDR3 reads CATGDTQGGRGYTF. In nucleotides, the CDR3 is TGTGCCACCGGTGATACTCAGGGGGGACGTGGCTACACCTTC.

With regard to this clonotype: This sequence may be a read error, since a much larger clone differs from it by one base. The J gene is TRBJ2-7, the V gene TRBV20-1, with D unresolved. The V gene lost 1 base and the J gene lost 9 bases, with 22 bases spanning the gap. The CDR3 consists of 15 residues. CDR1 and CDR2 (germline): DFQATT, SNEGSKA (reference sequence). The chain's CDR3 is CSARALRAGLWGQYF. The CDR3 region has the DNA TGCAGTGCTAGAGCCCTCCGGGCCGGTTTATGGGGGCAGTACTTC.

This clonotype was counted at least ten times. The chain joins TRBV2 to TRBJ2-7; TRBD1 matches at 10 bases. V was pared by 6 bases and J by 6 bases, with 8 bases of the junction left unmatched. This CDR3 has 14 amino acids. The germline V gene has CDR1 SNHLY and CDR2 FYNNEI. CDR3 sequence (DNA): TGTGCCAGCAGACGGACAGGGGGGGCCTCCGAGCAGTACTTC. Residues: CASRRTGGASEQYF.

Ten or more counts support this clonotype. The gene calls are TRBV12-5 and TRBJ2-7; 12 nucleotides match TRBD1. CDR3 length: 19 amino acids. CDR1 and CDR2 (germline): LGHNT, FRNRAP. The J segment lost 6 bases and the V segment lost 1 base, leaving 16 bases of the junction unmatched. This CDR3 is CASGLARDRGREGGLEQYF. Written as DNA, the CDR3 is TGTGCTAGTGGTTTGGCCAGGGACAGGGGGCGCGAAGGGGGGCTCGAGCAGTACTTC.

As to this clonotype: Its ends do not fully match the called genes, so a read error is possible. V gene TRBV10-1 combines with J gene TRBJ1-2; unclear D gene. The length of the CDR3 is 17 residues. CDR1 WNHNN and CDR2 SYGVQD come from the germline V gene (reference sequence). The CDR3 sequence: CASSSLGRSRKTYGHTF. DNA for the CDR3: TGCGCCAGCAGTTCATTAGGAAGATCGCGAAAGACCTATGGCCACACCTTC.

This clonotype came up once. Given a much more abundant clone one base away, this may be a read error. The gene calls are TRBV7-8 and TRBJ1-2; D not certain. The CDR3 length is 17 residues. The germline V and J ends were trimmed by 5 bases and 4 bases, with 23 bases remaining between them. In germline, CDR1 is SGHVS, CDR2 FQNEAQ. The chain's CDR3 is CASSGSRLTRKTYGYTF. The DNA for the CDR3 is TGTGCCAGCAGCGGCTCCAGGCTTACCCGAAAGACCTATGGCTACACCTTC.

This clonotype was observed at least ten times. The chain has TRBV19 and TRBJ2-5; TRBD2 aligns across 10 bases. Germline CDR1 LNHDA, CDR2 SQIVND (reference sequence). The CDR3 contains 13 residues. The trim removed 5 bases at V and 7 bases at J, leaving 4 bases unmatched. CDR3 loop: CASSVQREGTQYF. CDR3 coding DNA: TGTGCCAGTAGTGTTCAGCGGGAGGGGACCCAGTACTTC.

J is TRBJ2-2 and V is TRBV3-1; D is unclear. Germline V gene lookup returns CDR1 LGHDT and CDR2 YNNKEL (reference sequence). The CDR3 extends over 18 amino acids. The V and J ends lost 3 bases and 5 bases respectively, with 22 bases between them. The CDR3 DNA follows: TGTGCCAGCAGCCAGCACTATCCCATTTCAGGCTTGACCGGGGAGCTGTTTTTT. Its translation is CASSQHYPISGLTGELFF.

This clonotype has a handful of counts. The V call is TRBV5-1, the J call TRBJ1-1; possible D gene TRBD1, 5 bases. CDR3 length equals 14 residues. Germline CDR1 reads SGHRS; CDR2 reads YFSETQ. The ends were cut back, 0 bases at V and 4 bases at J, with 10 bases in the middle. The CDR3 DNA reads TGCGCCAGCAGCTTGGGCGGGGGTCTCACTGAAGCTTTCTTT. This codes for CASSLGGGLTEAFF. The variable domain in full, completed from reference TRBV5-1 and TRBJ1-1, reads KAGVTQTPRYLIKTRGQQVTLSCSPISGHRSVSWYQQTPGQGLQFLFEYFSETQRNKGNFPGRFSGRQFSNSRSEMNVSTLELGDSALYLCASSLGGGLTEAFFGQGTRLTVV.

This clonotype came up many times. The V call is TRBV7-4, the J call TRBJ1-2; D remains ambiguous. V gave up 5 bases and J gave up 4 bases, with 23 bases separating them. CDR3 length: 17 amino acids. The germline V gene has CDR1 SGHVT and CDR2 SQSDAQ. The DNA of the CDR3 is TGTGCCAGCAGCGGAAGCCTTTCAGCTCGAAAGACCTATGGCTACACCTTC. Translated, it gives CASSGSLSARKTYGYTF.

About this clonotype: The junction and the germline gene differ at one end; a read error may be behind it. This chain uses TRBV13 with TRBJ2-1; D ambiguous. The CDR3 is 13 amino acids. Per germline, CDR1 PRHDT and CDR2 FYEKMQ (reference sequence). As DNA, the CDR3 is TGTGCCAGCGGCTTTTACCGCTACAATGAGCAGTTCTTC. Its translation: CASGFYRYNEQFF.

Concerning this clonotype itself: It is likely a read error, because the conserved phenylalanine at the end of the CDR3 is missing. The chain recombines TRBV11-3 with TRBJ2-1; TRBD2 matches 12 bases. Trimming took 1 base from V and 4 from J; bases not matched to a gene: 2. The germline CDR1 and CDR2 sequences are SGHNT and YENEEA. This CDR3 is built from 16 residues. CDR3 sequence: CASSLGLAGAYNEQFL. CDR3 bases: TGTGCCAGCAGCTTAGGACTAGCGGGAGCGTACAATGAGCAGTTCTTA.

This clonotype was seen a few times. The chain has TRBV29-1 and TRBJ2-5; 8 positions agree with TRBD2. The CDR3 loop spans 13 amino acids. Germline V gene sequence: CDR1 SQVTM, CDR2 ANQGSEA. CDR3: CSTTRGGTGTQYF. CDR3 sequence (DNA): TGCAGTACCACCCGGGGGGGGACGGGGACCCAGTACTTC.

This clonotype was counted many times. V usage is TRBV20-1 and J usage is TRBJ2-7; TRBD1 agrees at 7 bases. Germline loops: CDR1 DFQATT, CDR2 SNEGSKA (reference sequence). CDR3 length: 14 amino acids. V shed 2 bases and J 7 bases; nucleotides not matched to a gene: 11. DNA for the CDR3: TGCAGTGCTAGATCCTGGACAGGCCTGAGGGAGCAGTACTTC. It encodes CSARSWTGLREQYF.

Concerning this clonotype: This may be a read error, as it is one base from a much larger clone. This chain connects TRBV5-4 to TRBJ1-2; no clear D. The CDR3 loop spans 16 amino acids. CDR1 is SGHNT, CDR2 YYREEE, per germline (reference sequence). The CDR3 is CASRYLVPGKTYGYIF. The CDR3 DNA reads TGTGCCAGCAGGTACCTCGTACCAGGAAAGACCTATGGCTACATCTTC.

This clonotype has a count of ten or more. V usage is TRBV2 and J usage is TRBJ1-1, with D maybe TRBD1 (5 bases). Germline V gene lookup returns CDR1 SNHLY and CDR2 FYNNEI. The germline V and J ends were trimmed by 6 bases and 2 bases, with 13 bases remaining between them. The CDR3 sequence is 14 residues long. CDR3 sequence: CASSALGGNTEAFF. CDR3 coding DNA: TGTGCCAGCAGCGCCTTGGGGGGTAACACTGAAGCTTTCTTT.

This clonotype was found many times. This chain joins TRBV24-1 and TRBJ2-5; tentative D call: TRBD2 (6 bases). Germline values: CDR1 KGHDR, CDR2 SFDVKD. This CDR3 has 17 amino acids. V was trimmed by 5 bases and J by 1 base, leaving 19 bases between them. This chain's CDR3 is CATSAPRPAGAQETQYF. The CDR3 region has the DNA TGTGCCACCAGTGCCCCTCGGCCAGCGGGTGCCCAAGAGACCCAGTACTTC.

This clonotype was seen ten or more times. The V gene is TRBV8-2, the J gene TRBJ2-6. TRBV8-2 is noted as a pseudogene. The CDR3 extends over 17 amino acids. DNA for the CDR3: TGTGGCACCTACCTGAGGATAACACAAAGTCGGGCCAACGTCCTGACTTTC. Translated: CGTYLRITQSRANVLTF.